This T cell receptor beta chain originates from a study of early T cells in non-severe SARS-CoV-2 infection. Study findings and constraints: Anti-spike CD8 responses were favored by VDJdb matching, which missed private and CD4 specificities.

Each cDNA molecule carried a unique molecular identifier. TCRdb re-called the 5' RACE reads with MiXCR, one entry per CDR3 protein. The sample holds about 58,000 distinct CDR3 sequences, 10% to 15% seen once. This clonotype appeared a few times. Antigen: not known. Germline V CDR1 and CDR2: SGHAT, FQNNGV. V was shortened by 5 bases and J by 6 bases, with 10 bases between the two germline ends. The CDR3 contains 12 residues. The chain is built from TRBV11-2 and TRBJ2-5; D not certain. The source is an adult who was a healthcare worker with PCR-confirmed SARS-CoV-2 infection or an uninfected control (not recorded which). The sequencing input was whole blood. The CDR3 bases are TGTGCCAGCAGCCTGTCCGTCAAGACCCAGTACTTC. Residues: CASSLSVKTQYF.